Below are 8 T cell receptor beta chains sequenced from a single sample in a study of cytomegalovirus exposure and HLA in healthy donors. PCR used 60 Vbeta primers and 13 Jbeta primers. Using immunoSEQ multiplex PCR, the repertoire was profiled, and TCRdb retains in-frame clones only, with some absent. This table has under 110,000 clones, more than 70% appearing once. Sequenced sample: PBMCs. The receptors shown here come from a man in his forties in good health and CMV-seronegative.

The chain uses TRBV14 and TRBJ1-1; 8 nucleotides align to TRBD1. V lost 6 bases, J lost 6 bases, and 6 bases stayed unmatched. This CDR3 is built from 13 residues. Per the germline V gene, CDR1 is SGHDN and CDR2 is FVKESK. CDR3 region: CASRAQGAAEAFF. CDR3 sequence (DNA): TGTGCCAGCAGAGCGCAGGGGGCTGCTGAAGCTTTCTTT.

This clone was observed a handful of times. The V and J genes are TRBV7-6 and TRBJ1-1, with 7 bases matching TRBD1. The CDR3 consists of 12 residues. Unmatched junction bases numbered 1, after V lost 5 bases and J lost 4 bases. The germline V gene has CDR1 SGHVS and CDR2 FNYEAQ. The CDR3 sequence: CASSQGGTEAFF. CDR3 DNA: TGTGCCAGCAGCCAGGGGGGCACTGAAGCTTTCTTT.

The rearrangement joins TRBV6-1 to TRBJ1-5, with D possibly TRBD1 on 5 matching bases. Germline V gene sequence: CDR1 MNHNS, CDR2 SASEGT. The CDR3 length is 14 residues. Trimming shortened V by 8 bases and J by 2 bases, and 13 bases separated the two germline ends. The CDR3, as DNA: TGTGCCAGCTATCAGGGATGGGGCAATCAGCCCCAGCATTTT. Amino acids: CASYQGWGNQPQHF.

This chain connects TRBV19 to TRBJ1-5; D possibly corresponds to TRBD1 (6 bases). The germline V gene has CDR1 LNHDA and CDR2 SQIVND (reference sequence). This CDR3 contains 18 residues. V gave up 7 bases and J gave up 2 bases, with 24 bases separating them. In DNA form, the CDR3 reads TGTGCCAGTACCCCGGGCTTTGGGGGGGCAGTCGGCAATCAGCCCCAGCATTTT. Translated, it gives CASTPGFGGAVGNQPQHF. Based on the CDR3 plus reference TRBV19 and TRBJ1-5, the full variable domain is DGGITQSPKYLFRKEGQNVTLSCEQNLNHDAMYWYRQDPGQGLRLIYYSQIVNDFQKGDIAEGYSVSREKKESFPLTVTSAQKNPTAFYLCASTPGFGGAVGNQPQHFGDGTRLSIL.

This chain uses TRBV7-9 with TRBJ2-6; 8 bases are a match to TRBD1. The CDR3 sequence is 15 residues long. Trimming at V came to 4 bases and at J to 2 bases, leaving 1 base not matched to a gene. The germline CDR1 and CDR2 sequences are SEHNR and FQNEAQ (reference sequence). CDR3 region: CASSSQGAGANVLTF. As DNA, the CDR3 is TGTGCCAGCAGCTCACAGGGGGCTGGGGCCAACGTCCTGACTTTC. The full variable domain, in which reference TRBV7-9 and TRBJ2-6 provide the parts outside the CDR3, is DTGVSQNPRHKITKRGQNVTFRCDPISEHNRLYWYRQTLGQGPEFLTYFQNEAQLEKSRLLSDRFSAERPKGSFSTLEIQRTEQGDSAMYLCASSSQGAGANVLTFGAGSRLTVL.

The chain has TRBV2 and TRBJ2-1; D possibly corresponds to TRBD2 (5 bases). Germline V gene sequence: CDR1 SNHLY, CDR2 FYNNEI. Trimming took off 8 bases at V and 6 bases at J, with 17 bases between the two ends. CDR3 length: 14 amino acids. As DNA, the CDR3 is TGTGCCAGCCGCTCGACCGTGACTACCAATGAGCAGTTCTTC. This gives the protein CASRSTVTTNEQFF.

V and J are TRBV5-3 and TRBJ1-2, with 8 bases fitting TRBD1. TRBV5-3 is labeled an ORF, and its function is uncertain. The V gene end was trimmed by 5 bases and the J gene end by 2 bases; junction bases not matched to a gene: 8. CDR3 length: 15 amino acids. CDR3: CARSLATGVNYGYTF. CDR3 bases: TGTGCCAGAAGTTTAGCGACAGGGGTCAACTATGGCTACACCTTC.

The genes are TRBV6-6 and TRBJ1-6, with 7 bases lining up with TRBD1. V dropped 6 bases and J dropped 5; count of bases not matched to a gene: 10. This CDR3 has 16 residues. Germline V lookup: CDR1 MNHNY, CDR2 SVGAGI (reference sequence). CDR3 nucleotides: TGTGCCAGCAGACGAGACGGGACAGCAAATAATTCACCCCTCCACTTT. Residues: CASRRDGTANNSPLHF.